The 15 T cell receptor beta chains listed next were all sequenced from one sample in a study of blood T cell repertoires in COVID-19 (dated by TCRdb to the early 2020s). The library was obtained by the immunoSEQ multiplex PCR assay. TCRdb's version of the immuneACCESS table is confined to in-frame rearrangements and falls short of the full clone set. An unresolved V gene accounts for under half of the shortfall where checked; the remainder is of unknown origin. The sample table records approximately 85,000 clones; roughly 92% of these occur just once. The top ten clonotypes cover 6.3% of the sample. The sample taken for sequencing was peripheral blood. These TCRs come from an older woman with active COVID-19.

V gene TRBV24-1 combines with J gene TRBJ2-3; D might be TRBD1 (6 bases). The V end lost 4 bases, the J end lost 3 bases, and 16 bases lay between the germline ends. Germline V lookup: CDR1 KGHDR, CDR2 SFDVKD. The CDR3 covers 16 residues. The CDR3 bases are TGTGCCACCAGTGACCCCGCAGGGGATTTGACAGATACGCAGTATTTT. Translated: CATSDPAGDLTDTQYF.

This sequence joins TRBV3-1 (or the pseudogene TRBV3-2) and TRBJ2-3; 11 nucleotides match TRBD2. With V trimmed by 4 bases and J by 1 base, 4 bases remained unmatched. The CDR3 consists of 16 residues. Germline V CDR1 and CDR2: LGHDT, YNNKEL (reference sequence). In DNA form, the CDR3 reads TGTGCCAGCAGCCCCATGACTAGCGGGGGCACAGATACGCAGTATTTT. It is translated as CASSPMTSGGTDTQYF.

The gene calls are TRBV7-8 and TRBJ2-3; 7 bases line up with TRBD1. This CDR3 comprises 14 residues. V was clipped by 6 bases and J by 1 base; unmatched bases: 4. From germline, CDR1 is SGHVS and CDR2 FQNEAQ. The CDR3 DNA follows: TGTGCCAGCAGACAGGGGTTCGGCACAGATACGCAGTATTTT. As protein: CASRQGFGTDTQYF.

The CDR3 protein is CASSSTGGGTEAFF. The DNA for the CDR3 is TGTGCCAGCAGCTCTACAGGGGGCGGCACTGAAGCTTTCTTT. The chain links TRBV3-1 (or the pseudogene TRBV3-2) to TRBJ1-1; 9 nucleotides align to TRBD1. From germline, CDR1 is LGHDT and CDR2 YNNKEL (reference sequence). V was clipped by 5 bases and J by 4 bases; unmatched bases: 5. The CDR3 spans 14 residues.

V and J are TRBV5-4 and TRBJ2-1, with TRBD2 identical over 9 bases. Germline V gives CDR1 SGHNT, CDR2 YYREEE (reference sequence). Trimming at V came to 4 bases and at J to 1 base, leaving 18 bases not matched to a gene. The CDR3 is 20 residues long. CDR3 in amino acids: CASSPFGRGGTSRSYNEQFF. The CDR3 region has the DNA TGTGCCAGCAGCCCCTTTGGGCGGGGGGGGACCAGTAGATCCTACAATGAGCAGTTCTTC.

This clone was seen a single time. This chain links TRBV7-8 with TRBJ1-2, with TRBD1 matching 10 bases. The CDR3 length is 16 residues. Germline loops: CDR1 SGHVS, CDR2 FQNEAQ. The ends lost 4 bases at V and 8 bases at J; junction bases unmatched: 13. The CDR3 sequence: CASSWLRDRGGHGYTF. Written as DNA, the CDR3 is TGTGCCAGCAGCTGGCTCCGGGACAGGGGAGGTCACGGCTACACCTTC.

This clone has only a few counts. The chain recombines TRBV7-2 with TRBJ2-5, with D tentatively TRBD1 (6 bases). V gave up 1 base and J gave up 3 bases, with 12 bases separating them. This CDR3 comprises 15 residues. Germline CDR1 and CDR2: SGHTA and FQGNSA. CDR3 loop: CASSLDGTQKETQYF. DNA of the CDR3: TGTGCCAGCAGCTTAGATGGGACACAGAAAGAGACCCAGTACTTC.

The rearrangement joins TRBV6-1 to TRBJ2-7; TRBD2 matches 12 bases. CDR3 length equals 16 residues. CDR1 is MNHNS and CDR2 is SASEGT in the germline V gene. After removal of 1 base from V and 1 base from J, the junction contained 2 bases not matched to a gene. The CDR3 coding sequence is TGTGCCAGCAGTGAAGGTCTAGCGGGAGGGTCCTACGAGCAGTACTTC. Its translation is CASSEGLAGGSYEQYF.

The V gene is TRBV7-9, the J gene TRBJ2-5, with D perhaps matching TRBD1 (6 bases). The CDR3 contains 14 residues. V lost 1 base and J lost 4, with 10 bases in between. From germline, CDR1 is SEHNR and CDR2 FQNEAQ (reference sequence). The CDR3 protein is CASSLGGPVETQYF. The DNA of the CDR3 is TGTGCCAGCAGCTTAGGGGGGCCGGTAGAGACCCAGTACTTC.

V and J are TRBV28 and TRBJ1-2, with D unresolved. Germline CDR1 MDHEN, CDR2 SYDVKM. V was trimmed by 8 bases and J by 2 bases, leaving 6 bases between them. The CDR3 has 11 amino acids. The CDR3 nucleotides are TGTGCCAGCGCTCGGAACTATGGCTACACCTTC. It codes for CASARNYGYTF.

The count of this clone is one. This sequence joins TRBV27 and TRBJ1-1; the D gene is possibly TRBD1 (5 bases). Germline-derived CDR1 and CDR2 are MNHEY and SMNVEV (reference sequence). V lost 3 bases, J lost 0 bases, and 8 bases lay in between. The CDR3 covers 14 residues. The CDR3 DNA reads TGTGCCAGCAGTTTTCGACAGCTGAACACTGAAGCTTTCTTT. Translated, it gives CASSFRQLNTEAFF.

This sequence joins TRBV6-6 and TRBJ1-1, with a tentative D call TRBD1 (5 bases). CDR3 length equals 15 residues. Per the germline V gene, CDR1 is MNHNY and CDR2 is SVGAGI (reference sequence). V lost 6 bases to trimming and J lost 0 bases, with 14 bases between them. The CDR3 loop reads CASRPDRNMNTEAFF. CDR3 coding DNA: TGTGCCAGCAGACCCGACAGAAATATGAACACTGAAGCTTTCTTT.

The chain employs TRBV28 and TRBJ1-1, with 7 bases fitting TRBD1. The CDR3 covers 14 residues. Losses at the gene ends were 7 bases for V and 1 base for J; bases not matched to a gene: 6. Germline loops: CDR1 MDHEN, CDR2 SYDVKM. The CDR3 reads CASTRGDRNTEAFF. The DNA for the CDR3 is TGTGCCAGCACTAGGGGGGACAGGAACACTGAAGCTTTCTTT.

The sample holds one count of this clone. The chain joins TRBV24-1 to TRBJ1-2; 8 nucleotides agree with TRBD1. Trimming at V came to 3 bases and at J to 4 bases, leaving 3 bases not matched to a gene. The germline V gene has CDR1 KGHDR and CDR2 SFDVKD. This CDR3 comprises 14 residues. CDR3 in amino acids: CATSDTGTGYGYTF. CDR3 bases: TGTGCCACCAGTGATACAGGGACAGGCTATGGCTACACCTTC.

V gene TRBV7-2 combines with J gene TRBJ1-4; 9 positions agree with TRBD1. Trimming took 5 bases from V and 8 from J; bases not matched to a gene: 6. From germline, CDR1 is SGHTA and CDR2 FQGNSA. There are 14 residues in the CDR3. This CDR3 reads CASSRQGEREKLFF. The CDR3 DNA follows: TGTGCCAGCAGCAGACAGGGGGAACGGGAAAAACTGTTTTTT. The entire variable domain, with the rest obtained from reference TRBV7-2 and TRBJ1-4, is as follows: GAGVSQSPSNKVTEKGKDVELRCDPISGHTALYWYRQSLGQGLEFLIYFQGNSAPDKSGLPSDRFSAERTGGSVSTLTIQRTQQEDSAVYLCASSRQGEREKLFFGSGTQLSVL.